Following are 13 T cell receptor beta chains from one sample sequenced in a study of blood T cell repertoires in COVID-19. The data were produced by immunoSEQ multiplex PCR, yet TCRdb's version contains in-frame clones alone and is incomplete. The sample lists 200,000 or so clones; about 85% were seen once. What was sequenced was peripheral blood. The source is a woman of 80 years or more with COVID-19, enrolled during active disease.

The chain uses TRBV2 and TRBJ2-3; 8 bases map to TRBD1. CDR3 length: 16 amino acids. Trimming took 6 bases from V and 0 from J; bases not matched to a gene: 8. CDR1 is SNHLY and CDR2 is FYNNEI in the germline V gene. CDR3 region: CASRDQGAGSTDTQYF. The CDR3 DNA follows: TGTGCCAGCAGGGACCAGGGGGCCGGGAGCACAGATACGCAGTATTTT.

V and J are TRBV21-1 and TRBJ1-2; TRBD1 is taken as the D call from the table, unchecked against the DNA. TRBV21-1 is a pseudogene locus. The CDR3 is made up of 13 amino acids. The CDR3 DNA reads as TGTGCCAGCGGCCGAGACAGACGCTATGGCTACACCTTC. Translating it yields CASGRDRRYGYTF.

The chain's CDR3 is CATSDGGQGQQPQHF. The CDR3 DNA is TGTGCCACCAGTGATGGGGGACAGGGACAACAGCCCCAGCATTTT. The chain uses TRBV24-1 and TRBJ1-5, with 9 nucleotides matching TRBD1. The germline gives CDR1 KGHDR, CDR2 SFDVKD. The junction had 6 bases not matched to a gene; V was cut back by 3 bases and J by 7 bases. This CDR3 is built from 15 residues.

CDR3 DNA: TGTGCCAGCAGCTTAGGGGCAGTTGGTGAAGCTTTCTTT. As protein: CASSLGAVGEAFF. The chain is built from TRBV7-8 and TRBJ1-1; unclear D gene. Between the trimmed V and J ends, which lost 1 base and 7 bases, there was a span of 10 bases. Germline CDR1 and CDR2: SGHVS and FQNEAQ. The CDR3 spans 13 residues.

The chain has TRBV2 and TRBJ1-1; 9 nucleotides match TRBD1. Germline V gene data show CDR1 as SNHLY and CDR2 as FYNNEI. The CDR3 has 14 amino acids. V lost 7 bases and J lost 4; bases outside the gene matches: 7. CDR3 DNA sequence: TGTGCCAGCACCAGGACAGGGGTGAGCACTGAAGCTTTCTTT. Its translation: CASTRTGVSTEAFF.

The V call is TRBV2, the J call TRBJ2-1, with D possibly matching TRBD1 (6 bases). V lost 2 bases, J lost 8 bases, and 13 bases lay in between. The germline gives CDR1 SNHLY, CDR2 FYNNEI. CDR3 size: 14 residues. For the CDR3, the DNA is TGTGCCAGCAGTGAAACCAGGGGCATGGATGAGCAGTTCTTC. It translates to CASSETRGMDEQFF.

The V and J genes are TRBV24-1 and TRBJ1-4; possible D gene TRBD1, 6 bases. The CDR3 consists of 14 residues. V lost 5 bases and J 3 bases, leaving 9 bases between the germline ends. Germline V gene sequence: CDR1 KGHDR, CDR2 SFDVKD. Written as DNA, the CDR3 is TGTGCCACCAGTGCTTCAGGGGCTAATGAAAAACTGTTTTTT. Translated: CATSASGANEKLFF.

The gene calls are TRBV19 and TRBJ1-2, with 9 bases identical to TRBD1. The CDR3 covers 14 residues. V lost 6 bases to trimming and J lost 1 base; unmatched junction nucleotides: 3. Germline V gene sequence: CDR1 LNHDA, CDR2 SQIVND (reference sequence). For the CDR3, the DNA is TGTGCCAGTAGCGGGGACAGGGATAACTATGGCTACACCTTC. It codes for CASSGDRDNYGYTF.

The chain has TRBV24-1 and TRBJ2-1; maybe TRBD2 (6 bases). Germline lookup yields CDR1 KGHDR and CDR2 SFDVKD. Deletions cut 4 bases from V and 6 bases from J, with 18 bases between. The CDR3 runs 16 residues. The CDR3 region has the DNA TGTGCCACCAGTGACTTCAAGGCCTGGGGACTCAATGAGCAGTTCTTC. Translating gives CATSDFKAWGLNEQFF.

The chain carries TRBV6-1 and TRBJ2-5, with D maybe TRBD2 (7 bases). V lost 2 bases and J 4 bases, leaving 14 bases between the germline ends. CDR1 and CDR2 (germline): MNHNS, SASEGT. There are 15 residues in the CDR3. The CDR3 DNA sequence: TGTGCCAGCAGTGAAAGGGGGGGGGTAGTAGAGACCCAGTACTTC. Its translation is CASSERGGVVETQYF.

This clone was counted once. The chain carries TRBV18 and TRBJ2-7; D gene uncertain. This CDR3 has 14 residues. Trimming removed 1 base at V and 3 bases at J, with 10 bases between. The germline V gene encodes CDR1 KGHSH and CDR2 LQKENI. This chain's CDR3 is CASSPRAARYEQYV. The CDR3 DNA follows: TGTGCCAGCTCACCACGGGCAGCTCGCTACGAGCAGTACGTC.

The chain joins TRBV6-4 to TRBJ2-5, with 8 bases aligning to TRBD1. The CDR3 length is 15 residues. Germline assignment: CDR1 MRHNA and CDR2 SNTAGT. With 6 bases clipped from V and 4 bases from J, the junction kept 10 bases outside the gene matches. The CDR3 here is CASSGLRGLRETQYF. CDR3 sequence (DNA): TGTGCCAGCAGCGGACTCAGGGGGCTGAGAGAGACCCAGTACTTC.

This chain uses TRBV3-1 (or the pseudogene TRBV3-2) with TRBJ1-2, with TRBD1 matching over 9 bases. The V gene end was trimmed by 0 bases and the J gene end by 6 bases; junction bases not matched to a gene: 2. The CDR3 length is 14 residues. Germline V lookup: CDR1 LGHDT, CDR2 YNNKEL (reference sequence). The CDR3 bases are TGTGCCAGCAGCCAAGAGGGACAGGGACATGGCTACACCTTC. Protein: CASSQEGQGHGYTF.